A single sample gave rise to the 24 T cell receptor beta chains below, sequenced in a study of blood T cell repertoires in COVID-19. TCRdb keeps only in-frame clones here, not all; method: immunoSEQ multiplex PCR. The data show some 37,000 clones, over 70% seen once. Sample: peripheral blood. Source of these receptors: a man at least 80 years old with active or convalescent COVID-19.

CDR3 bases: TGTGCCAGCAGCTTTAATGACAGGAGGAACGAGCAGTACTTC. This encodes CASSFNDRRNEQYF. This chain connects TRBV14 to TRBJ2-7; maybe TRBD1 (6 bases). Trimming removed 5 bases from V and 5 bases from J, with 16 bases in between. The CDR3 loop spans 14 amino acids. The germline CDR1 and CDR2 sequences are SGHDN and FVKESK.

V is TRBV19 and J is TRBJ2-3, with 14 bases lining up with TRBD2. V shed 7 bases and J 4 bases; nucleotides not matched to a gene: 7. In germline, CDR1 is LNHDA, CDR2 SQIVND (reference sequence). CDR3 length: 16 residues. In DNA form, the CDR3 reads TGTGCCAGTACCGAGACTAGCGGGAGGGTTGCAGATACGCAGTATTTT. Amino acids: CASTETSGRVADTQYF.

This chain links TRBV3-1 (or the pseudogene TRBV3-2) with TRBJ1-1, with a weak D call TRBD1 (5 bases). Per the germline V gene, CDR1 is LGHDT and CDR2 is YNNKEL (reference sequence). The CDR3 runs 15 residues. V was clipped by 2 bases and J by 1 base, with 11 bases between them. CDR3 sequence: CASSQLRQRNTEAFF. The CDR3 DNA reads TGTGCCAGCAGCCAATTAAGACAGAGGAACACTGAAGCTTTCTTT.

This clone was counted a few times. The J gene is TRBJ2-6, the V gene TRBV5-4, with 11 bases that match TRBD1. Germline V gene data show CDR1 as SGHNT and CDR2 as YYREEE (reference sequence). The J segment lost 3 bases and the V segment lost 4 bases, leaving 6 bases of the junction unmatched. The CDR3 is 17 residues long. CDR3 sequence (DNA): TGTGCCAGCAGCCGGACAGGGGGCGACTATGGGGCCAACGTCCTGACTTTC. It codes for CASSRTGGDYGANVLTF.

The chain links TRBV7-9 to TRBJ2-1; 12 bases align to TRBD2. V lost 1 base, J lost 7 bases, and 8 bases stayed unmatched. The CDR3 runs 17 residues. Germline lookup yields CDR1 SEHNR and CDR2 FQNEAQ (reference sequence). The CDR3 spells CASSLEGLAGGRNEQFF. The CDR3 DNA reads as TGTGCCAGCAGCTTAGAAGGGCTAGCGGGGGGGCGTAATGAGCAGTTCTTC.

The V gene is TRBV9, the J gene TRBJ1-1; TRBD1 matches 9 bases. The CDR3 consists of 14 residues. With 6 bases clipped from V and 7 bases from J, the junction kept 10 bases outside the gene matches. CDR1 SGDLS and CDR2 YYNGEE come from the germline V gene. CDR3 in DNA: TGTGCCAGCAAAAGGACAGGGGAGGAAATTGAAGCTTTCTTT. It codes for CASKRTGEEIEAFF.

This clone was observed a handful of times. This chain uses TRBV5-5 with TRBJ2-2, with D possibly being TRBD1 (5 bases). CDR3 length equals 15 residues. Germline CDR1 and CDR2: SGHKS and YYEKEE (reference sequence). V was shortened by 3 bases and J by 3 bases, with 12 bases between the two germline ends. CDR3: CASSWSTGDTGELFF. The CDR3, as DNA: TGTGCCAGCAGCTGGTCAACAGGAGACACCGGGGAGCTGTTTTTT.

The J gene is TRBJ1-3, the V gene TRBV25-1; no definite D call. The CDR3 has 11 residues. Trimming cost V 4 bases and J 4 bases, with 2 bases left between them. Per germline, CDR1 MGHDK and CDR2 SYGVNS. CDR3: CASSAGNTIYF. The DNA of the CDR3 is TGTGCCAGCAGTGCGGGAAACACCATATATTTT. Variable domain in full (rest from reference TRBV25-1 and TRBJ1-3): EADIYQTPRYLVIGTGKKITLECSQTMGHDKMYWYQQDPGMELHLIHYSYGVNSTEKGDLSSESTVSRIRTEHFPLTLESARPSHTSQYLCASSAGNTIYFGEGSWLTVV.

CDR3 sequence: CASSRDRASTDTQYF. The CDR3 region has the DNA TGTGCCAGCAGCCGCGACAGGGCAAGCACAGATACGCAGTATTTT. The V and J genes are TRBV7-7 and TRBJ2-3, with TRBD1 matching over 7 bases. Germline V CDR1 and CDR2: SSHAT, FNYEAQ (reference sequence). Trimming removed 5 bases from V and 0 bases from J; junction bases left unmatched: 5. The CDR3 sequence is 15 residues long.

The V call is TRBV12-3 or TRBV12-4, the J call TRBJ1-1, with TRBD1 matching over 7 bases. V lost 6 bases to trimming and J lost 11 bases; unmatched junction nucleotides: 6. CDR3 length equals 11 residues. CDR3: CASSRDRDAFF. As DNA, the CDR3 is TGTGCCAGCAGCCGAGACAGGGACGCTTTCTTT.

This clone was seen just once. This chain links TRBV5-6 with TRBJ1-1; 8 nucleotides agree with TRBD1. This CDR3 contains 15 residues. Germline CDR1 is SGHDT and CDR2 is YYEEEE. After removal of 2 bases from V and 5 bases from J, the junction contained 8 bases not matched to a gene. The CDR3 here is CASSFGTGLRTEAFF. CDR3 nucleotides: TGTGCCAGCAGCTTCGGGACAGGCCTTAGGACTGAAGCTTTCTTT.

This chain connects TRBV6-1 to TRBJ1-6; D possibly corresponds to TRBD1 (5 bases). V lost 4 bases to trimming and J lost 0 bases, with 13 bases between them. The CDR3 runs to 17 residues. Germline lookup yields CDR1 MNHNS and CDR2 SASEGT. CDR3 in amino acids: CASSGQRESSYNSPLHF. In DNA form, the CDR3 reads TGTGCCAGCAGTGGACAGCGTGAAAGCTCCTATAATTCACCCCTCCACTTT.

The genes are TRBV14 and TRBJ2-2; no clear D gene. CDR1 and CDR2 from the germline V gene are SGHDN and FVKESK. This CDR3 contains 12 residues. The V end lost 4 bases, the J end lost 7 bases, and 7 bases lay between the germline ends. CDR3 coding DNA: TGTGCCAGCAGCCCCCCTTTCGGGGAGCTGTTTTTT. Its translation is CASSPPFGELFF.

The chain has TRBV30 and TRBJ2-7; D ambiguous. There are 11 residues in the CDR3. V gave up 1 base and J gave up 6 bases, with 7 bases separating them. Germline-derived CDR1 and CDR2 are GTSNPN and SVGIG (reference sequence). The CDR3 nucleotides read TGTGCCTGGAGTGACATCTCCGAGCAGTACTTC. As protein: CAWSDISEQYF.

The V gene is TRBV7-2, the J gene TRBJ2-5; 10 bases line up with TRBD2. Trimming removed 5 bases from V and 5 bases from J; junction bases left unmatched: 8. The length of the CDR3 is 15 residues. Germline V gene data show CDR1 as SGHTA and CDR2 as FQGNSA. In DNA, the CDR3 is TGTGCCAGCAGCCCATCTAGCGGGAGAAGGGAGACCCAGTACTTC. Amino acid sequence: CASSPSSGRRETQYF.

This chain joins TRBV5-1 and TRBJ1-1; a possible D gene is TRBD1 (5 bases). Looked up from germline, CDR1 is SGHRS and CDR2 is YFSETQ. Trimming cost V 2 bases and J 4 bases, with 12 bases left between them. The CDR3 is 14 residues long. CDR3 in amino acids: CASSFSPGPTEAFF. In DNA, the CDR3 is TGCGCCAGCAGCTTTTCCCCAGGGCCCACTGAAGCTTTCTTT.

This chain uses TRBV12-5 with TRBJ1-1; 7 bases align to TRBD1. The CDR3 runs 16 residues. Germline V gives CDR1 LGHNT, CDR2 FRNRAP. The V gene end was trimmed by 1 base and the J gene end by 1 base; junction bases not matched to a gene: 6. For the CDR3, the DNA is TGTGCTAGTGGTTTGGGACGGACAGGAAGGAACACTGAAGCTTTCTTT. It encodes CASGLGRTGRNTEAFF.

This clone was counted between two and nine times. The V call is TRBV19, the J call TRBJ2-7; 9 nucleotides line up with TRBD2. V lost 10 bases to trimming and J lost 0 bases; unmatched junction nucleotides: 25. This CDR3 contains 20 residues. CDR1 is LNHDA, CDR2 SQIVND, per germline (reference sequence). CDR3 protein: CATPRGTGLADETSSYEQYF. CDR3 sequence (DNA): TGTGCCACCCCCCGGGGGACGGGACTAGCAGATGAAACGAGCTCCTACGAGCAGTACTTC. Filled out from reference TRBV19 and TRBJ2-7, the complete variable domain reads DGGITQSPKYLFRKEGQNVTLSCEQNLNHDAMYWYRQDPGQGLRLIYYSQIVNDFQKGDIAEGYSVSREKKESFPLTVTSAQKNPTAFYLCATPRGTGLADETSSYEQYFGPGTRLTVT.

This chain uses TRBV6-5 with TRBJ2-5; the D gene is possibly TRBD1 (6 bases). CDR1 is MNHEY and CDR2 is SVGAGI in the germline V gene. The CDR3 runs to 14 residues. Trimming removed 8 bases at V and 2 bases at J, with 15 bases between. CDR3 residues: CASSRVGAQETQYF. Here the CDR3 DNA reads TGTGCCAGCTCCCGAGTGGGGGCGCAAGAGACCCAGTACTTC.

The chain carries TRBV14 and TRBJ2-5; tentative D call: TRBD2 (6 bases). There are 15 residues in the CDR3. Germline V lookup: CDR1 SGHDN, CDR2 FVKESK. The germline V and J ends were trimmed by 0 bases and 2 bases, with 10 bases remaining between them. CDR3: CASSQDYGTQETQYF. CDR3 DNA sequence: TGTGCCAGCAGCCAAGATTACGGGACTCAAGAGACCCAGTACTTC.

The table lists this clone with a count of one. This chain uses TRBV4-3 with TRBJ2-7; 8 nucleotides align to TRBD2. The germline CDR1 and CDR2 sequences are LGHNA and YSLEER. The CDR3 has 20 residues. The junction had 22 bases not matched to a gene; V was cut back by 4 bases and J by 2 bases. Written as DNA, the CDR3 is TGCGCCAGCAGCCTCAGCCGAAGCGGACTCAGCGGGGGAGGGGCCTACGAGCAGTACTTC. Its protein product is CASSLSRSGLSGGGAYEQYF.

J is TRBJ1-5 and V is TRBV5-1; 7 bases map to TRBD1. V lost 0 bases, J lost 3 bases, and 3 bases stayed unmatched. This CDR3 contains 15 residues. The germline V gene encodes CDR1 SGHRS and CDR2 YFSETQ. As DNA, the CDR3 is TGCGCCAGCAGCTTGGGACAGGGATTCAATCAGCCCCAGCATTTT. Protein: CASSLGQGFNQPQHF.

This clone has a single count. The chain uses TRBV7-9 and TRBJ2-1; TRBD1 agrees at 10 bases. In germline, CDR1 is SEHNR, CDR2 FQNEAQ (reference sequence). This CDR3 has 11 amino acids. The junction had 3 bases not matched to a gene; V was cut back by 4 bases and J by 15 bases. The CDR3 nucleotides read TGTGCCAGCAGCTGGGGACAGGGGATGTTCTTC. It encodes CASSWGQGMFF.

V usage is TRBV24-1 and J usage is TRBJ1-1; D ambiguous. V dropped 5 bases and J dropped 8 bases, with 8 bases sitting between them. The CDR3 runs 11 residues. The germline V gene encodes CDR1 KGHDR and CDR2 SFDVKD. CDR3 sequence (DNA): TGTGCCACCAGTGCGGGGAGAGAAGCTTTCTTT. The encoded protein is CATSAGREAFF.